This entry features one T cell receptor (beta chain) sequence. These data belong to a study of OX40 agonist ivuxolimab in advanced cancers. Study-wide background: Of mixed ages from 23 to 79 and averaging approximately 60 years, the group was about 86% male.

Assay used: immunoSEQ multiplex PCR; TCRdb lists only in-frame clones, some missing. The sample yields about 64,000 clones, about nine tenths seen once. CDR1 and CDR2 from the germline V gene are MDHEN and SYDVKM. V shed 5 bases and J shed 1 base, with 8 bases lying between them. The CDR3 spans 14 residues. The sequence derives from an adult with an advanced solid tumor such as melanoma, head and neck, liver or kidney cancer. The chain uses TRBV28 and TRBJ1-4, with D perhaps matching TRBD1 (5 bases). The sample here was CD4+ or CD8+ T cells sorted from blood, taken in a trial of the OX40 agonist ivuxolimab. The CDR3 nucleotides are TGTGCCAGCAGTCCGGGGGGAACTAATGAAAAACTGTTTTTT. Amino acids: CASSPGGTNEKLFF.